In this sample, the clone carrying this T cell receptor (beta chain) is medium-sized. Its antigen is undetermined. This sample was taken from a study of circulating CD8 cells and anti-PD-1 response in melanoma. Study-level results: Subset repertoires were largely private at M1, with under 7% shared. Expanded sorted subsets were checked for tumor reactivity using peptides. Most experiments lacked replicates. TIGIT repertoires were least diverse, DNEG repertoires most diverse.

Each library started from around 14 ng of total RNA using the QIAseq Immune Repertoire TCR panel. TCRdb reprocessed the reads via MiXCR and lists one record per CDR3 protein. Among 950 to 1,500 distinct CDR3 sequences listed, approximately 5.9% were seen once. Live CD3+CD8+TCRalphabeta+ cells were sorted into four subsets by PD-1 and/or TIGIT. Here the sequenced sample was CD8+ T cells from PBMCs, taken at baseline or after one month of anti-PD-1 therapy (not recorded which). The clonotype comes from a human donor with melanoma.

CDR3 nucleotides: TGCAGTGCCAAAACGGGAGGAAACCAAGAGACCCAGTACTTC. Translation: CSAKTGGNQETQYF. The chain carries TRBV20-1 and TRBJ2-5; 7 nucleotides agree with TRBD2. V was pared by 6 bases and J by 0 bases, with 7 bases of the junction left unmatched. This CDR3 region has 14 residues. Germline values: CDR1 DFQATT, CDR2 SNEGSKA (reference sequence).